One and the same sample provided the 29 T cell receptor beta chains below, sequenced in a study of blood T cell repertoires in COVID-19 (dated by TCRdb to the early 2020s). The library was built by means of the immunoSEQ multiplex PCR assay. TCRdb holds this immuneACCESS table with in-frame rearrangements only. Some clones are missing; in checked studies, unresolved V genes explain under half, and the rest has no known cause. The sample includes about 280,000 clones, with roughly 90% observed a single time. About 8.6% of the sample comes from the top ten. Sequencing was carried out using peripheral blood. The source is a young man with active or convalescent COVID-19.

In regard to this clone: A junction end diverges from the germline sequence, so it may reflect a read error. This chain joins TRBV9 and TRBJ2-2, with TRBD2 identical over 8 bases. The CDR3 has 18 residues. Per germline, CDR1 SGDLS and CDR2 YYNGEE. In DNA, the CDR3 is TGTGCCCGCAGCCCCCGAGCGACGGGGGGGCCGGGGACCGGGGAGCTGTGTTTT. This translates into CARSPRATGGPGTGELCF.

In the case of this clone: This likely reflects a read error, since a far larger clone is one base away. The chain links TRBV9 to TRBJ1-1; perhaps TRBD1 as D (5 bases). Germline V CDR1 and CDR2: SGDLS, YYNGEE. The ends were cut back, 5 bases at V and 1 base at J, with 9 bases in the middle. This CDR3 is 13 amino acids long. CDR3 DNA sequence: TGTGCCAGCAGTTCTGGACAGAACACTGAAGCTTTCTTT. Protein sequence: CASSSGQNTEAFF.

Only a few counts were recorded for this clone. In DNA, the CDR3 is TGCGCCAGCAGCTTCTCTACCGACGGGACCGGGGAGCTGTTTTTT. It encodes CASSFSTDGTGELFF. The chain employs TRBV5-1 and TRBJ2-2, with no clear D. Germline V gives CDR1 SGHRS, CDR2 YFSETQ. Trimming stripped 2 bases from V and 5 bases from J, with 13 bases between. CDR3 length: 15 residues. The full variable domain, completed using reference TRBV5-1 and TRBJ2-2, is KAGVTQTPRYLIKTRGQQVTLSCSPISGHRSVSWYQQTPGQGLQFLFEYFSETQRNKGNFPGRFSGRQFSNSRSEMNVSTLELGDSALYLCASSFSTDGTGELFFGEGSRLTVL.

The chain joins TRBV5-1 to TRBJ1-3, with 8 bases lining up with TRBD1. V dropped 6 bases and J dropped 4; count of bases not matched to a gene: 3. Germline assignment: CDR1 SGHRS and CDR2 YFSETQ. The CDR3 runs 13 residues. CDR3 sequence (DNA): TGCGCCAGCACTGACAGGGGAGGAAACACCATATATTTT. The encoded protein is CASTDRGGNTIYF.

This clone came up a few times. The chain employs TRBV9 and TRBJ1-3; D is possibly TRBD1 (5 bases). Trimming cost V 0 bases and J 0 bases, with 7 bases left between them. The CDR3 extends over 15 amino acids. Germline V gene sequence: CDR1 SGDLS, CDR2 YYNGEE. The DNA for the CDR3 is TGTGCCAGCAGCGTAGACGGACACTCTGGAAACACCATATATTTT. It yields the protein CASSVDGHSGNTIYF.

This clone was recorded only once. The chain couples TRBV9 to TRBJ2-3, with a tentative D call TRBD2 (5 bases). There are 13 residues in the CDR3. The germline CDR1 and CDR2 sequences are SGDLS and YYNGEE. The V end lost 2 bases, the J end lost 6 bases, and 10 bases lay between the germline ends. The CDR3 DNA sequence: TGTGCCAGCAGCGTGCGGGTATCGGATACGCAGTATTTT. Translated, it gives CASSVRVSDTQYF. Supplemented by reference TRBV9 and TRBJ2-3, the full variable domain reads DSGVTQTPKHLITATGQRVTLRCSPRSGDLSVYWYQQSLDQGLQFLIQYYNGEERAKGNILERFSAQQFPDLHSELNLSSLELGDSALYFCASSVRVSDTQYFGPGTRLTVL.

The J gene is TRBJ1-5, the V gene TRBV10-2; D unresolved. V was clipped by 6 bases and J by 4 bases, with 13 bases between them. Germline CDR1 is WSHSY and CDR2 is SAAADI. The CDR3 is made up of 14 amino acids. The CDR3 DNA sequence: TGCGCCAGCAGCCTGACGGCGGGGAATCAGCCCCAGCATTTT. Its protein is CASSLTAGNQPQHF.

This clone was seen once. The V call is TRBV9, the J call TRBJ1-6, with D possibly TRBD1 on 5 matching bases. This CDR3 has 16 amino acids. V was shortened by 0 bases and J by 7 bases, with 14 bases between the two germline ends. Germline CDR1 is SGDLS and CDR2 is YYNGEE. For the CDR3, the DNA is TGTGCCAGCAGCGTAGAGGATTCAGGGTTGAATTCACCCCTCCACTTT. Translated, it gives CASSVEDSGLNSPLHF.

The CDR3, as DNA: TGTGCCAGTAGTATGATGGACCTAGCGGGGGATACGCAGTATTTT. Translating it yields CASSMMDLAGDTQYF. The V and J genes are TRBV19 and TRBJ2-3; 9 positions match TRBD2. This CDR3 is 15 amino acids long. V was clipped by 3 bases and J by 6 bases; unmatched bases: 7. The V gene's germline CDR1 is LNHDA and CDR2 SQIVND (reference sequence).

The table lists this clone with a few counts. The rearrangement links TRBV25-1 to TRBJ1-2; TRBD1 might be the D (6 bases). The CDR3 is 13 amino acids. In germline, CDR1 is MGHDK, CDR2 SYGVNS. Trimming took 6 bases from V and 3 from J, leaving 11 bases between them. CDR3 region: CASRIAGDYGYTF. The CDR3, as DNA: TGTGCCAGCAGGATTGCAGGGGACTATGGCTACACCTTC.

This chain joins TRBV4-1 and TRBJ1-5; weak D call: TRBD1 (6 bases). Germline V gives CDR1 MGHRA, CDR2 YSYEKL. Trimming cost V 0 bases and J 0 bases, with 15 bases left between them. This CDR3 has 18 residues. CDR3 protein: CASSQEGGGSYSNQPQHF. The CDR3 DNA follows: TGCGCCAGCAGCCAAGAAGGGGGGGGGTCTTATAGCAATCAGCCCCAGCATTTT.

The genes are TRBV29-1 and TRBJ2-2; TRBD1 aligns across 7 bases. J lost 2 bases, V lost 6 bases, and 9 bases had no gene match. CDR1 and CDR2 (germline): SQVTM, ANQGSEA. This CDR3 comprises 15 residues. The CDR3 DNA is TGCAGCGTCCAGATGGGGGACAGCAACACCGGGGAGCTGTTTTTT. Encoded protein: CSVQMGDSNTGELFF.

The V call is TRBV12-3 or TRBV12-4, the J call TRBJ2-2; D might be TRBD2 (5 bases). V lost 0 bases and J 7 bases, leaving 6 bases between the germline ends. CDR3 length: 13 amino acids. Here the CDR3 DNA reads TGTGCCAGCAGTTTAGCCCGGGGCGGGGAGCTGTTTTTT. It is translated as CASSLARGGELFF.

This chain uses TRBV27 with TRBJ2-2; perhaps TRBD2 as D (6 bases). Between the trimmed V and J ends, which lost 4 bases and 1 base, there was a span of 7 bases. Germline V gives CDR1 MNHEY, CDR2 SMNVEV (reference sequence). There are 14 residues in the CDR3. CDR3 bases: TGTGCCAGCAGTTCGACTAGGAACACCGGGGAGCTGTTTTTT. The encoded protein is CASSSTRNTGELFF.

This CDR3 reads CASSVAKGQGSHEQFF. In DNA form, the CDR3 reads TGTGCCAGCAGCGTAGCTAAGGGACAGGGGTCCCATGAGCAGTTCTTC. V is TRBV9 and J is TRBJ2-1; 10 positions agree with TRBD1. The CDR3 is 16 residues long. In germline, CDR1 is SGDLS, CDR2 YYNGEE. The trim removed 0 bases at V and 8 bases at J, leaving 8 bases unmatched.

CDR3 protein: CSVAFEREPYEQYF. In DNA form, the CDR3 reads TGCAGCGTGGCCTTTGAGCGGGAACCCTACGAGCAGTACTTC. The chain employs TRBV29-1 and TRBJ2-7; TRBD2 aligns across 7 bases. The CDR3 runs to 14 residues. Losses at the gene ends were 6 bases for V and 2 bases for J; bases not matched to a gene: 10. CDR1 and CDR2 from the germline V gene are SQVTM and ANQGSEA.

The chain is built from TRBV27 and TRBJ1-5; D gene uncertain. This CDR3 has 12 amino acids. The germline V gene has CDR1 MNHEY and CDR2 SMNVEV (reference sequence). Between the trimmed V and J ends, which lost 9 bases and 0 bases, there was a span of 6 bases. The CDR3 sequence is CASSNSNQPQHF. The CDR3 nucleotides are TGTGCCAGTTCAAATAGCAATCAGCCCCAGCATTTT.

The chain is built from TRBV14 and TRBJ1-2, with D perhaps TRBD1 (5 bases). The V and J ends lost 1 base and 8 bases respectively, with 14 bases between them. Germline assignment: CDR1 SGHDN and CDR2 FVKESK. The CDR3 extends over 14 amino acids. The CDR3 DNA reads as TGTGCCAGCAGCCAAGGAATGGAGGGGCTGGGCTACACCTTC. Its translation: CASSQGMEGLGYTF.

The rearrangement uses TRBV11-1 and TRBJ2-7; 8 bases are a match to TRBD2. CDR1 SGHAT and CDR2 FQDESV come from the germline V gene (reference sequence). The CDR3 length is 16 residues. V shed 2 bases and J 2 bases; nucleotides not matched to a gene: 8. Written as DNA, the CDR3 is TGTGCCAGCAGCTTAAAAGCGGGGGCGATTGCCTACGAGCAGTACTTC. Protein: CASSLKAGAIAYEQYF.

This sequence joins TRBV6-1 and TRBJ1-5; 7 positions match TRBD1. After removal of 1 base from V and 0 bases from J, the junction contained 6 bases not matched to a gene. This CDR3 contains 17 residues. Germline assignment: CDR1 MNHNS and CDR2 SASEGT. The CDR3 DNA reads TGTGCCAGCAGTGAAGTCGCAGGGGGATATAGCAATCAGCCCCAGCATTTT. This translates into CASSEVAGGYSNQPQHF.

The chain links TRBV19 to TRBJ1-6, with TRBD1 matching 7 bases. Germline values: CDR1 LNHDA, CDR2 SQIVND (reference sequence). The CDR3 extends over 16 amino acids. V dropped 7 bases and J dropped 6; count of bases not matched to a gene: 12. The CDR3 nucleotides are TGTGCCAGTAATACGCTAGGGGGCTTGAGTAATTCACCCCTCCACTTT. Residues: CASNTLGGLSNSPLHF.

The gene calls are TRBV6-5 and TRBJ1-5; TRBD1 might be the D (6 bases). V dropped 6 bases and J dropped 7 bases, with 16 bases sitting between them. This CDR3 is 14 amino acids long. Germline V CDR1 and CDR2: MNHEY, SVGAGI. CDR3 DNA: TGTGCCAGCAGCATACAGGGTTCAGGGCAGCCCCAGCATTTT. This sequence encodes CASSIQGSGQPQHF.

This clone was detected only once. The chain recombines TRBV10-3 with TRBJ1-1; 11 bases match TRBD1. Germline-derived CDR1 and CDR2 are ENHRY and SYGVKD. With 3 bases clipped from V and 7 bases from J, the junction kept 7 bases outside the gene matches. The CDR3 extends over 15 amino acids. CDR3 amino acids: CAISDPDRGLVEAFF. As DNA, the CDR3 is TGTGCCATCAGTGACCCGGACAGGGGGCTGGTTGAAGCTTTCTTT.

This chain connects TRBV6-5 to TRBJ1-6, with D possibly matching TRBD1 (6 bases). This CDR3 comprises 14 residues. V was clipped by 6 bases and J by 7 bases, with 13 bases between them. The germline V gene has CDR1 MNHEY and CDR2 SVGAGI. CDR3 residues: CASSPRTANSPLHF. CDR3 in DNA: TGTGCCAGCAGCCCCAGGACAGCAAATTCACCCCTCCACTTT.

The chain couples TRBV19 to TRBJ2-7; 8 bases are shared with TRBD1. The ends lost 5 bases at V and 5 bases at J; junction bases unmatched: 11. This CDR3 has 15 amino acids. Looked up from germline, CDR1 is LNHDA and CDR2 is SQIVND (reference sequence). The CDR3 loop reads CASSPWRTGSDEQYF. In nucleotides, the CDR3 is TGTGCCAGTAGTCCCTGGAGGACAGGGTCGGACGAGCAGTACTTC.

V gene TRBV3-1 (or the pseudogene TRBV3-2) combines with J gene TRBJ2-7, with a possible D match to TRBD1 (6 bases). V was shortened by 6 bases and J by 4 bases, with 13 bases between the two germline ends. CDR3 size: 13 residues. Germline-derived CDR1 and CDR2 are LGHDT and YNNKEL (reference sequence). CDR3 nucleotides: TGTGCCAGCAGTCTAATCCAGGGGTACGAGCAGTACTTC. Translating gives CASSLIQGYEQYF.

The chain has TRBV11-2 and TRBJ1-2; D unresolved. Germline loops: CDR1 SGHAT, CDR2 FQNNGV. The CDR3 covers 16 residues. V lost 1 base and J lost 4, with 16 bases in between. The CDR3 spells CASSLGLRRNLYGYTF. The CDR3 DNA sequence: TGTGCCAGCAGCTTAGGACTCCGGCGGAACCTCTATGGCTACACCTTC.

For the CDR3, the DNA is TGTGCCAGCAGGGCGGGGACCTCTGGAAACACCATATATTTT. This translates into CASRAGTSGNTIYF. This chain links TRBV6-5 with TRBJ1-3; weak D call: TRBD1 (5 bases). The CDR3 length is 14 residues. The germline gives CDR1 MNHEY, CDR2 SVGAGI. Trimming removed 6 bases at V and 0 bases at J, with 9 bases between.

V is TRBV7-6 and J is TRBJ2-2; TRBD2 aligns across 14 bases. CDR3 size: 18 residues. Germline loops: CDR1 SGHVS, CDR2 FNYEAQ. The trim removed 4 bases at V and 2 bases at J, leaving 6 bases unmatched. The CDR3 reads CASSSGTSGGRNTGELFF. The CDR3 nucleotides are TGTGCCAGCAGCTCCGGGACTAGCGGGGGCCGTAACACCGGGGAGCTGTTTTTT.